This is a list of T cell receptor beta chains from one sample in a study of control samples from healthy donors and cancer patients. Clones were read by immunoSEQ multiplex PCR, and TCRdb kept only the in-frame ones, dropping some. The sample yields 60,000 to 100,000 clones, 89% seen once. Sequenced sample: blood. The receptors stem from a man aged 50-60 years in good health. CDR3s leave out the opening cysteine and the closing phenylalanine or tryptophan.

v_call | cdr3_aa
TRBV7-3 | ASSLRGRTTYNEQF
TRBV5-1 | ASSWKQGVATEAF
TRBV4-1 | ASSQRSGGAGETQY
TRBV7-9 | ASSLPGGDTEAF
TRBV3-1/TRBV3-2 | ASRPRESGSGYT
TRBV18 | ASSGAGLVYEQY
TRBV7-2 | ASSLAGGHEQY
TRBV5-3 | ARSLVRTSGRNPIGTGELF
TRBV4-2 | ASSQWTAWNTEAF
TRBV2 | ASLSGTGLYEQY
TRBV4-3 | ASSPTRTGGMIGGYT
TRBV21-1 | ASSKAPGEGSVSQY
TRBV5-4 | ASSLAAGGSNEKLF
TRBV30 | AWSAGIKQDFTDTQY
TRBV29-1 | SALRGVNTEAF
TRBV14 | ASSQWTGAEAF
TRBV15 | ATSRATGSYEQY
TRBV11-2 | ASSLVGQVNSPLH
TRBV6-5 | AISGPPYNEQF
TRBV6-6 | ASDTGNYGYT
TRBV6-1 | ASSELQGATAYEQY
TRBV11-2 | ASRYRDTGELF
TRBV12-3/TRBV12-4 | ASSTGTAWGYT
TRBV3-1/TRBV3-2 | ASSQGRQKETQY
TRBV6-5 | ASASAFNEQF
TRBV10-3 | AIGQDRDQPQH
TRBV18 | ASSPGGDLHYGYT
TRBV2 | ASSVVRTYNEQF
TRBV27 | ASSSRAAGGKLF
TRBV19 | ASSTIGLPGGYEQY
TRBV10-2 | ASSLGAGEQF
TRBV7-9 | ASSPGTGVPSGSYNEQF
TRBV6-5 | ASRDLWTALNTQY
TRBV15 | ATSSRRDTKYGYT
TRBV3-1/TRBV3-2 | ASMRGRGYNEQF
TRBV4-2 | ASSEVASGGWAGTDTQY
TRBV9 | ASGVGPDTGELF